This TCR beta chain was recorded in a study of T cell responses to AZD1222 COVID-19 vaccine. Assay: immunoSEQ multiplex PCR; the TCRdb copy retains only in-frame clones and omits some. The sample shows 100,000 to 150,000 clones, about nine tenths of them seen only once. Concerning this clone: Antigen: not known.

The CDR3 is 14 residues long. Trimming shortened V by 2 bases and J by 7 bases, and 14 bases separated the two germline ends. CDR1 is LGHDT and CDR2 is YNNKEL in the germline V gene (reference sequence). General observations from the study: After two AZD1222 doses, spike-specific TCR breadth and depth rose versus day 0. In all cases, repertoires were sampled only after the peak T cell response. Possibly, clonal diversity was underestimated; donors were largely white British and included more females.

This clonotype was sampled from an adult in good health. V and J are TRBV3-1 (or the pseudogene TRBV3-2) and TRBJ2-5; tentative D call: TRBD1 (6 bases). Source: peripheral blood, taken on day 0 of AZD1222 vaccination. CDR3 DNA sequence: TGTGCCAGCAGCCAATGGGGGCCGGGGTCGACCCAGTACTTC. It is translated as CASSQWGPGSTQYF.